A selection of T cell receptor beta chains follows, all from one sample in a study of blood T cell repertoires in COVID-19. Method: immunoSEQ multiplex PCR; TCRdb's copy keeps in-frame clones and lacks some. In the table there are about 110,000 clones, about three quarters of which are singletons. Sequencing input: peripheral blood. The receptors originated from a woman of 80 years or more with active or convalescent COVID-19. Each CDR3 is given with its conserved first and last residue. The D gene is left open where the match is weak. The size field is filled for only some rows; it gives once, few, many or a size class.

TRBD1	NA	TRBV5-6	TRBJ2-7	CASRNRDRGMYEQYF	TGTGCCAGCAGGAACCGGGACAGGGGTATGTACGAGCAGTACTTC
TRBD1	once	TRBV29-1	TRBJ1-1	CSVSRRTGNTEAFF	TGCAGCGTTTCTCGACGGACAGGGAACACTGAAGCTTTCTTT
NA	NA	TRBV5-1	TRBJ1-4	CASSPRAGLVSNEKLFF	TGCGCCAGCAGTCCTAGAGCAGGACTAGTTTCTAATGAAAAACTGTTTTTT
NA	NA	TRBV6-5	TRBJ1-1	CASRKPGDTEAFF	TGTGCCAGCAGGAAACCGGGGGACACTGAAGCTTTCTTT
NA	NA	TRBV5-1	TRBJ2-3	CASSLGLYTDTQYF	TGCGCCAGCAGCCTAGGACTTTACACAGATACGCAGTATTTT
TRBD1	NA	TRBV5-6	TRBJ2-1	CASSPLYRGSPYEQFF	TGTGCCAGCAGCCCGCTTTACAGGGGGTCCCCTTATGAGCAGTTCTTC
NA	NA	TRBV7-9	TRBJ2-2	CASRLGANTGELFF	TGTGCCAGCAGGCTAGGCGCGAACACCGGGGAGCTGTTTTTT
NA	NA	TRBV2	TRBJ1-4	CASSPRRDTEKLFF	TGTGCCAGCAGCCCCCGCCGGGATACCGAAAAACTGTTTTTT
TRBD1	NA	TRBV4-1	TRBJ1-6	CASSQLGTGEINSPLHF	TGCGCCAGCAGCCAACTTGGGACAGGAGAAATTAATTCACCCCTCCACTTT
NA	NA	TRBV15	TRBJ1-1	CATKTGMNTEAFF	TGTGCCACCAAGACAGGTATGAACACTGAAGCTTTCTTT
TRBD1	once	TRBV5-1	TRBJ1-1	CASSSLPGQGGQYTEAFF	TGCGCCAGCAGCTCGCTACCGGGACAGGGGGGCCAGTACACTGAAGCTTTCTTT
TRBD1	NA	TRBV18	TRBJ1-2	CASSPTGMVDYGYTF	TGTGCCAGCTCGCCGACAGGGATGGTTGACTATGGCTACACCTTC
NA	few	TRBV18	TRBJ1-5	CASSPSGDGNQPQHF	TGTGCCAGCTCACCTTCAGGGGATGGGAATCAGCCCCAGCATTTT
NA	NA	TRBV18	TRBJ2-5	CASSPNPGYQETQYF	TGTGCCAGCTCACCAAACCCAGGGTACCAAGAGACCCAGTACTTC
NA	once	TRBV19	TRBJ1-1	CASSISGAGVKTEAFF	TGTGCCAGTAGTATTTCCGGGGCAGGGGTAAAGACTGAAGCTTTCTTT
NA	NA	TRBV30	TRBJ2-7	CAWRRRGSYEQYF	TGTGCCTGGAGGCGGAGAGGTTCCTACGAGCAGTACTTC
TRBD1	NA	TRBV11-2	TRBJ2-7	CASSLVGTGYYEQYF	TGTGCCAGCAGCTTAGTTGGGACAGGGTACTACGAGCAGTACTTC
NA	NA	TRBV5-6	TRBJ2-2	CASSPLDRSNGELFF	TGTGCCAGCAGCCCTTTAGACAGGAGCAACGGGGAGCTGTTTTTT
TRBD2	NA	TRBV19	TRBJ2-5	CASSPPRLAGIETQYF	TGTGCCAGTAGCCCACCCCGACTAGCTGGAATTGAGACCCAGTACTTC
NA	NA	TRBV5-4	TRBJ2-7	CASSPRKTGPLSYEQYF	TGTGCCAGCAGCCCACGGAAGACAGGACCCCTCTCCTACGAGCAGTACTTC
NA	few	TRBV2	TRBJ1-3	CASWRDSGNTIYF	TGTGCCAGCTGGAGGGACTCTGGAAACACCATATATTTT
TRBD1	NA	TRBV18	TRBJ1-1	CASSAGTGYEAFF	TGTGCCAGCTCAGCTGGGACAGGATATGAAGCTTTCTTT
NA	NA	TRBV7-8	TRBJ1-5	CASSFKTGRYGNQPQHF	TGTGCCAGCAGCTTTAAGACAGGCCGCTATGGTAATCAGCCCCAGCATTTT
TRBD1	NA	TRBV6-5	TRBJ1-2	CASSRTGTGGGYTF	TGTGCCAGCAGTCGTACCGGGACAGGGGGTGGCTACACCTTC
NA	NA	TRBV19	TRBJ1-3	CASSSQVAGNTIYF	TGTGCCAGTAGTTCGCAGGTTGCTGGAAACACCATATATTTT
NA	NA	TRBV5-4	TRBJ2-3	CAARGRGTQYF	TGTGCTGCCCGCGGCAGGGGTACGCAGTATTTT
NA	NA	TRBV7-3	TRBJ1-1	CASSYLGGLNTEAFF	TGTGCCAGCAGCTACTTAGGGGGATTGAACACTGAAGCTTTCTTT
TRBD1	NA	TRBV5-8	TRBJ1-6	CASSFAGQGIF	TGTGCCAGCAGCTTCGCGGGACAGGGGATTTTT
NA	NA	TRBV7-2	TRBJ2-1	CASSAMLTTPNYNEQFF	TGTGCCAGCAGCGCGATGCTGACTACCCCTAACTACAATGAGCAGTTCTTC
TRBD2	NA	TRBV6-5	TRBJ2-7	CASNPSGRPYEQYF	TGTGCCAGCAACCCTAGCGGGAGGCCCTACGAGCAGTACTTC
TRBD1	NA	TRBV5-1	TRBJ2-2	CATASGTATGELFF	TGCGCCACCGCCTCCGGGACAGCCACCGGGGAGCTGTTTTTT
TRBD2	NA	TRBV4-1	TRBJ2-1	CASSQDSAGVSYNEQFF	TGCGCCAGCAGCCAAGATTCCGCGGGAGTTTCCTACAATGAGCAGTTCTTC
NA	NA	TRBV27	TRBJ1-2	CASRRDRVSYGYTF	TGTGCCAGCCGGCGGGACCGAGTTTCCTATGGCTACACCTTC
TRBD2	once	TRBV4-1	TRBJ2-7	CASSHPWTSAPYEQYF	TGCGCCAGCAGCCATCCCTGGACTAGCGCGCCGTACGAGCAGTACTTC
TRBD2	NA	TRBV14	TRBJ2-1	CASSQGTRDEQFF	TGTGCCAGCAGCCAAGGGACTAGAGATGAGCAGTTCTTC
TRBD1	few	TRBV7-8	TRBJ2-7	CASSLGTGGAYEQYF	TGTGCCAGCAGCTTAGGGACAGGGGGGGCCTACGAGCAGTACTTC
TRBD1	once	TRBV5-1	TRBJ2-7	CASSLGQGAVEQYF	TGCGCCAGCAGCCTAGGACAGGGGGCTGTCGAGCAGTACTTC
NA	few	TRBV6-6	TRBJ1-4	CASSQASNEKLFF	TGTGCCAGCAGCCAGGCGTCTAATGAAAAACTGTTTTTT
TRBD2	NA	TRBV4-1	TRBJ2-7	CASSQATGTSVAYEQYF	TGCGCCAGCAGCCAGGCGACCGGGACTAGCGTTGCCTACGAGCAGTACTTC
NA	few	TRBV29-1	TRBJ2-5	CSVASGRGETQYF	TGCAGCGTTGCGTCCGGGAGAGGTGAGACCCAGTACTTC
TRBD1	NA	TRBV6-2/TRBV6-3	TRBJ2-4	CASSRQGAAKNIQYF	TGTGCCAGCAGTAGGCAGGGGGCAGCCAAAAACATTCAGTACTTC
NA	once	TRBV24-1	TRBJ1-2	CATSDLHRAYGYTF	TGTGCCACCAGTGATTTGCACAGGGCGTATGGCTACACCTTC
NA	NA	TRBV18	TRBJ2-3	CASSPSGDTQYF	TGTGCCAGCTCACCATCAGGGGATACGCAGTATTTT
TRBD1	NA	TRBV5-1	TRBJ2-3	CASSGTGARSTDTQYF	TGCGCCAGCAGCGGGACAGGGGCGCGGTCCACAGATACGCAGTATTTT
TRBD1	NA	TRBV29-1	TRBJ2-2	CSVMDRTNTGELFF	TGCAGCGTGATGGACAGGACGAACACCGGGGAGCTGTTTTTT
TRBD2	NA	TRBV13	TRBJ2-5	CASSFFRSGRVQETQYF	TGTGCCAGCAGCTTTTTCCGTAGCGGGAGGGTCCAAGAGACCCAGTACTTC
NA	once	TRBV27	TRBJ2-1	CASRQGNYNEQFF	TGTGCCAGCAGGCAGGGGAACTACAATGAGCAGTTCTTC
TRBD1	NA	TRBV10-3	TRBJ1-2	CAISDPGTGTNYGYTF	TGTGCCATCAGTGACCCCGGGACAGGAACTAACTATGGCTACACCTTC
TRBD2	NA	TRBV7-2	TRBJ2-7	CASSGGSSSSGEQYF	TGTGCCAGCAGCGGCGGGAGTAGCTCATCGGGCGAGCAGTACTTC
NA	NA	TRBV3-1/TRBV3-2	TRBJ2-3	CASSQSASDTQYF	TGTGCCAGCAGCCAATCCGCGTCAGATACGCAGTATTTT
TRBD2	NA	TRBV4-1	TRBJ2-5	CASSQVLAGGFQETQYF	TGCGCCAGCAGCCAAGTGCTAGCGGGAGGTTTCCAAGAGACCCAGTACTTC